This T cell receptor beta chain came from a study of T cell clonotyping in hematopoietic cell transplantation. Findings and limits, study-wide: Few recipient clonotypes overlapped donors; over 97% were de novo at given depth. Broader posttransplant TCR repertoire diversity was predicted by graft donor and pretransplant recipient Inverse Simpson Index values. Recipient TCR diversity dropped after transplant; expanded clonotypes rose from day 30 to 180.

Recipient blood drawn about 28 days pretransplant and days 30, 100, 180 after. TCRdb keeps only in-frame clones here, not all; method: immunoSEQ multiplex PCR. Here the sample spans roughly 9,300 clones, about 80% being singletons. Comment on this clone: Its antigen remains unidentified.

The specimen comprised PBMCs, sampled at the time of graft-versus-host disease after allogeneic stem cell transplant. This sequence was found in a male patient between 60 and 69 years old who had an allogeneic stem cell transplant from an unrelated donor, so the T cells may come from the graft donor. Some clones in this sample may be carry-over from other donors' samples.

CDR3 in DNA: TGTGCCAGCAGCTTGGGGGACGGTAATCAGCCCCAGCATTTT. Its translation is CASSLGDGNQPQHF. This sequence joins TRBV7-2 and TRBJ1-5; D may be TRBD1 (5 bases). Germline V gene sequence: CDR1 SGHTA, CDR2 FQGNSA. This CDR3 is built from 14 residues. Between the trimmed V and J ends, which lost 3 bases and 4 bases, there was a span of 10 bases.